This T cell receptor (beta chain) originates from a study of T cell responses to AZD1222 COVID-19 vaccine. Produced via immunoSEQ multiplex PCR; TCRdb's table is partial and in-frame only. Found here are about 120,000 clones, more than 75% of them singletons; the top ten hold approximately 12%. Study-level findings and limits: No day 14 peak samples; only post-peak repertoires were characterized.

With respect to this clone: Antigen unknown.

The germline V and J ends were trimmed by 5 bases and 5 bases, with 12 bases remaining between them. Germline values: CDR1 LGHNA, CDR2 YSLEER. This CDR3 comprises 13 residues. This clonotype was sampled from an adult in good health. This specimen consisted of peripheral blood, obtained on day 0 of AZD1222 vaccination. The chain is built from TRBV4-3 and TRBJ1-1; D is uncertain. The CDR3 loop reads CASSIKAGTEAFF. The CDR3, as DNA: TGCGCCAGCAGCATTAAGGCTGGAACTGAAGCTTTCTTT.